The 22 T cell receptor beta chains below all came from one sample that was sequenced in a study of shared clonotypes between healthy human individuals. Using immunoSEQ multiplex PCR, the repertoire was profiled, and TCRdb retains in-frame clones only, with some absent. This table holds around 2.1 million clones, 90% to 95% found once. Naive CD8 cells were CD45RO-negative, positively selected for CCR7, excluding terminally differentiated effector memory CD45RA+ cells. The sample taken for sequencing was naive CD8+ T cells from PBMCs. All receptors come from a man between 18 and 29 years old in good health. Some clones in this sample may be carry-over from other donors' samples.

The J gene is TRBJ1-2, the V gene TRBV7-9; no reliable D call. The CDR3 contains 13 residues. V lost 1 base and J 11 bases, leaving 14 bases between the germline ends. Per the germline V gene, CDR1 is SEHNR and CDR2 is FQNEAQ (reference sequence). The CDR3 DNA follows: TGTGCCAGCAGCTTAGTCCGGACTATGGGGTACACCTTC. Encoded protein: CASSLVRTMGYTF.

This clone was recorded once. The identical CDR3 is also encoded by other nucleotide sequences in the sample. The rearrangement joins TRBV6-1 to TRBJ2-7, with a possible D match to TRBD2 (6 bases). CDR3 length: 13 residues. The germline gives CDR1 MNHNS, CDR2 SASEGT. The V gene lost 1 base and the J gene lost 2 bases, with 6 bases spanning the gap. The CDR3 DNA follows: TGTGCCAGCAGTGAAGGACTAGCCTACGAGCAGTACTTC. Its translation: CASSEGLAYEQYF.

The chain joins TRBV28 to TRBJ2-7, with 9 nucleotides matching TRBD1. Germline loops: CDR1 MDHEN, CDR2 SYDVKM. V was pared by 7 bases and J by 2 bases, with 6 bases of the junction left unmatched. The CDR3 sequence is 14 residues long. The CDR3 region is CASKGQGIPYEQYF. CDR3 nucleotide sequence: TGTGCCAGCAAGGGACAGGGTATCCCCTACGAGCAGTACTTC.

With regard to this clone: In the same sample, other DNA sequences code for this CDR3. This chain joins TRBV27 and TRBJ2-4; D is undetermined. Trimming removed 3 bases from V and 0 bases from J, with 9 bases in between. There are 15 residues in the CDR3. The germline CDR1 and CDR2 sequences are MNHEY and SMNVEV (reference sequence). The CDR3 DNA sequence: TGTGCCAGCAGTTTGGGCGGTGTAGCCAAAAACATTCAGTACTTC. This sequence encodes CASSLGGVAKNIQYF.

The chain combines TRBV1 with TRBJ2-7; TRBD2 was called by the table and not checked on the DNA. TRBV1 is termed a pseudogene. The CDR3 covers 18 residues. The CDR3 DNA is TGCACCAGCAGCCAAGATCACGGGGGGGGCCCAAACCCTCACGAGCAGTACTTC. Encoded protein: CTSSQDHGGGPNPHEQYF.

The chain carries TRBV11-1 and TRBJ2-2, with 10 bases that match TRBD1. J lost 4 bases, V lost 5 bases, and 7 bases had no gene match. The CDR3 has 16 amino acids. Looked up from germline, CDR1 is SGHAT and CDR2 is FQDESV (reference sequence). The CDR3 reads CASSPRQGARTGELFF. In nucleotides, the CDR3 is TGTGCCAGCAGCCCCAGACAGGGGGCGCGCACCGGGGAGCTGTTTTTT. Using reference TRBV11-1 and TRBJ2-2 for the parts outside the CDR3, the full variable domain is EAEVAQSPRYKITEKSQAVAFWCDPISGHATLYWYRQILGQGPELLVQFQDESVVDDSQLPKDRFSAERLKGVDSTLKIQPAELGDSAMYLCASSPRQGARTGELFFGEGSRLTVL.

This chain uses TRBV27 with TRBJ2-2; TRBD1 aligns across 8 bases. Germline V gene lookup returns CDR1 MNHEY and CDR2 SMNVEV (reference sequence). V lost 2 bases and J lost 9; bases outside the gene matches: 2. The CDR3 runs 13 residues. CDR3 in amino acids: CASSLTGGRELFF. The DNA of the CDR3 is TGTGCCAGCAGTTTAACAGGGGGAAGGGAGCTGTTTTTT.

The V gene is TRBV2, the J gene TRBJ2-3; D call uncertain. The length of the CDR3 is 14 residues. The germline gives CDR1 SNHLY, CDR2 FYNNEI. V shed 2 bases and J shed 1 base, with 7 bases lying between them. In DNA form, the CDR3 reads TGTGCCAGCAGTGAAACGGCGGGCACAGATACGCAGTATTTT. Amino acids: CASSETAGTDTQYF.

This chain connects TRBV5-1 to TRBJ1-2; TRBD1 aligns across 11 bases. The CDR3 contains 17 residues. J lost 4 bases, V lost 3 bases, and 11 bases had no gene match. Looked up from germline, CDR1 is SGHRS and CDR2 is YFSETQ. DNA of the CDR3: TGCGCCAGCAGCTCGGGACCGGGACAGGGGGACGGCTATGGCTACACCTTC. Its protein is CASSSGPGQGDGYGYTF.

V is TRBV9 and J is TRBJ2-2; tentatively, D is TRBD2 (5 bases). V lost 0 bases, J lost 4 bases, and 7 bases lay in between. Germline assignment: CDR1 SGDLS and CDR2 YYNGEE. This CDR3 contains 14 residues. CDR3 nucleotides: TGTGCCAGCAGCGTAGGAGGGTTCACCGGGGAGCTGTTTTTT. Translated, it gives CASSVGGFTGELFF.

This chain uses TRBV5-1 with TRBJ2-1; D is undetermined. The CDR3 totals 13 residues. Trimming took off 0 bases at V and 5 bases at J, with 6 bases between the two ends. CDR1 is SGHRS and CDR2 is YFSETQ in the germline V gene. The CDR3 DNA is TGCGCCAGCAGCTTGGCCCTCGACAATGAGCAGTTCTTC. It is translated as CASSLALDNEQFF.

For this clone: Other DNA variants within this sample encode the same CDR3. The rearrangement joins TRBV7-9 to TRBJ2-7; possible D gene TRBD2, 6 bases. CDR3 length: 15 residues. Germline V gene data show CDR1 as SEHNR and CDR2 as FQNEAQ (reference sequence). V was shortened by 1 base and J by 0 bases, with 10 bases between the two germline ends. The CDR3 protein is CASSLGVGSSYEQYF. As DNA, the CDR3 is TGTGCCAGCAGCTTAGGGGTCGGGAGCTCCTACGAGCAGTACTTC.

The chain combines TRBV5-1 with TRBJ2-7, with D tentatively TRBD2 (6 bases). The CDR3 has 16 amino acids. V dropped 0 bases and J dropped 4 bases, with 17 bases sitting between them. Germline lookup yields CDR1 SGHRS and CDR2 YFSETQ. The CDR3 sequence is CASSLEVGTRSYEQYF. CDR3 sequence (DNA): TGCGCCAGCAGCTTGGAAGTAGGGACTCGTAGTTACGAGCAGTACTTC.

As to this clone: At the DNA level, this CDR3 is encoded by other sequences in the same sample as well. The chain links TRBV27 to TRBJ2-2; TRBD2 might be the D (6 bases). V was clipped by 0 bases and J by 2 bases, with 10 bases between them. The length of the CDR3 is 16 residues. The V gene's germline CDR1 is MNHEY and CDR2 SMNVEV (reference sequence). CDR3 region: CASSLSAGTNTGELFF. Here the CDR3 DNA reads TGTGCCAGCAGTTTATCGGCGGGAACCAACACCGGGGAGCTGTTTTTT.

The genes are TRBV11-2 and TRBJ1-4; 7 bases fit TRBD1. Losses at the gene ends were 6 bases for V and 3 bases for J; bases not matched to a gene: 7. Germline V CDR1 and CDR2: SGHAT, FQNNGV. The CDR3 has 15 amino acids. As DNA, the CDR3 is TGTGCCAGCAGGGGAAGGGGACAGCCTAATGAAAAACTGTTTTTT. It translates to CASRGRGQPNEKLFF.

The V gene is TRBV5-1, the J gene TRBJ2-7, with a possible D match to TRBD2 (6 bases). Germline CDR1 and CDR2: SGHRS and YFSETQ. This CDR3 comprises 14 residues. Trimming removed 4 bases at V and 5 bases at J, with 16 bases between. The CDR3 loop is CASSPGGSGHEQYF. In DNA form, the CDR3 reads TGCGCCAGCAGCCCTGGAGGTAGCGGCCACGAGCAGTACTTC. The whole variable domain, remainder taken from reference TRBV5-1 and TRBJ2-7, is KAGVTQTPRYLIKTRGQQVTLSCSPISGHRSVSWYQQTPGQGLQFLFEYFSETQRNKGNFPGRFSGRQFSNSRSEMNVSTLELGDSALYLCASSPGGSGHEQYFGPGTRLTVT.

The V call is TRBV27, the J call TRBJ2-7; 12 bases agree with TRBD1. CDR1 is MNHEY and CDR2 is SMNVEV in the germline V gene (reference sequence). This CDR3 is built from 17 residues. Trimming at V came to 2 bases and at J to 4 bases, leaving 9 bases not matched to a gene. The CDR3 bases are TGTGCCAGCAGTTTAAGGGTGGGACAGGGGGCCTCTTACGAGCAGTACTTC. It codes for CASSLRVGQGASYEQYF.

V is TRBV27 and J is TRBJ1-2; 9 nucleotides align to TRBD1. CDR1 MNHEY and CDR2 SMNVEV come from the germline V gene (reference sequence). The CDR3 contains 16 residues. Losses at the gene ends were 3 bases for V and 4 bases for J; bases not matched to a gene: 9. This CDR3 reads CASSFTGGATSYGYTF. The CDR3 DNA is TGTGCCAGCAGTTTTACAGGGGGCGCTACCAGCTATGGCTACACCTTC.

The chain combines TRBV10-3 with TRBJ1-2, with D tentatively TRBD1 (5 bases). Trimming stripped 0 bases from V and 7 bases from J, with 18 bases between. Germline V CDR1 and CDR2: ENHRY, SYGVKD. The CDR3 extends over 16 amino acids. The CDR3 sequence is CAISESGGKATSGYTF. The DNA of the CDR3 is TGTGCCATCAGTGAGTCCGGGGGAAAGGCTACAAGTGGCTACACCTTC.

The chain carries TRBV7-9 and TRBJ2-1; 11 nucleotides align to TRBD2. V gave up 2 bases and J gave up 8 bases; unmatched junction bases: 8. The CDR3 sequence is 16 residues long. CDR1 is SEHNR, CDR2 FQNEAQ, per germline (reference sequence). The chain's CDR3 is CASSLSKTSGIDEQFF. The CDR3 nucleotides are TGTGCCAGCAGCTTAAGCAAGACTAGCGGGATAGATGAGCAGTTCTTC.

V and J are TRBV7-2 and TRBJ2-1, with TRBD2 matching 13 bases. CDR1 and CDR2 (germline): SGHTA, FQGNSA. V dropped 5 bases and J dropped 0; count of bases not matched to a gene: 7. The CDR3 consists of 18 residues. The CDR3 DNA follows: TGTGCCAGCAGCGCCGGACTAGCGGGGGACCCCTCCTACAATGAGCAGTTCTTC. Encoded protein: CASSAGLAGDPSYNEQFF.

The V and J genes are TRBV18 and TRBJ2-1; D is unresolved. V was shortened by 2 bases and J by 3 bases, with 8 bases between the two germline ends. Germline V lookup: CDR1 KGHSH, CDR2 LQKENI. The CDR3 spans 14 residues. The CDR3 reads CASSPGPGYNEQFF. CDR3 nucleotide sequence: TGTGCCAGCTCACCAGGGCCTGGCTACAATGAGCAGTTCTTC.